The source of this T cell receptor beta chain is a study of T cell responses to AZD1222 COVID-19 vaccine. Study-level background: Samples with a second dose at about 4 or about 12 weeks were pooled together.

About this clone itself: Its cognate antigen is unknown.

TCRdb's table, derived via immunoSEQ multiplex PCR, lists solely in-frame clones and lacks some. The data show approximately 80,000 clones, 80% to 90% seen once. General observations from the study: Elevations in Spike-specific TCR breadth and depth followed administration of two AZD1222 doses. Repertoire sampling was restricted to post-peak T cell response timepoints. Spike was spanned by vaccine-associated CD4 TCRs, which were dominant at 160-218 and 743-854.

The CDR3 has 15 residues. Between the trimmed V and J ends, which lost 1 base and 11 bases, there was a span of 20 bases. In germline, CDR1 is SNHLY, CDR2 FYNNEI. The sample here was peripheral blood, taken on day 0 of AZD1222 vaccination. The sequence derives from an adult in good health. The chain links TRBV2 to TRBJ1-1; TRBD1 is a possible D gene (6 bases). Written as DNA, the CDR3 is TGTGCCAGCAGTGAAGAGGGGGGGGTTGAACCCGTGGCTTTCTTT. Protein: CASSEEGGVEPVAFF. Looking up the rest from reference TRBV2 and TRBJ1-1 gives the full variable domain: EPEVTQTPSHQVTQMGQEVILRCVPISNHLYFYWYRQILGQKVEFLVSFYNNEISEKSEIFDDQFSVERPDGSNFTLKIRSTKLEDSAMYFCASSEEGGVEPVAFFGQGTRLTVV.